The entry below gives a single TCR beta chain sequence along with its context. Sequenced by immunoSEQ multiplex PCR; TCRdb stores in-frame clones only, minus some. The data show over 150,000 clones, roughly 92% seen once. This sample was taken from a study of control samples from healthy donors and cancer patients. CDR1 is MNHEY and CDR2 is SVGEGT in the germline V gene. The CDR3 covers 15 residues. The V and J ends lost 0 bases and 2 bases respectively, with 8 bases between them. The genes are TRBV6-2 or TRBV6-3 and TRBJ1-5; possibly TRBD1 for D (5 bases). The clonotype originates from a man younger than 40 in good health. Input material: blood. CDR3 residues: CASSYSQGGNQPQHF. In DNA form, the CDR3 reads TGTGCCAGCAGTTACTCGCAGGGCGGCAATCAGCCCCAGCATTTT.